The rows below give T cell receptor beta chains drawn from one sample of a study of patients and donors after allogeneic stem cell transplantation. TCRdb re-analysed the RT-PCR reads in MiXCR, keeping a single row per CDR3 protein. The sample lists roughly 960,000 distinct CDR3 sequences; under 20% were seen once. The sequencing sample was made of blood, either unsorted or a sorted T cell fraction (not recorded which). Receptors originate from a human donor who was either an allogeneic HSCT recipient or a stem cell or donor lymphocyte infusion donor (not recorded which). It is not recorded whose cells these are; they may come from a transplant donor. The CDR3 runs from the conserved cysteine through the conserved F or W. D genes are given only for firm matches. Where a row states a size, it is once, few, many or the class of an expanded clone; other rows omit it.

d_gene: -
abundance: many
v_gene: TRBV5-1
j_gene: TRBJ1-1
CDR3nt: TGTGCCAGCAGTTTATATCGAGGCACTGAAGCTTTCTTT
CDR3aa: CASSLYRGTEAFF

d_gene: -
abundance: -
v_gene: TRBV6-2/TRBV6-3
j_gene: TRBJ1-1
CDR3nt: TGTGCCAGCACCCTACGTTCAGTGTGGGGCACTGAAGCTTTCTTT
CDR3aa: CASTLRSVWGTEAFF

d_gene: -
abundance: -
v_gene: TRBV12-3/TRBV12-4
j_gene: TRBJ2-1
CDR3nt: TGTGCCAGCAGTTTTATGACAGACAGCTCCTACAATGAGCAGTTCTTC
CDR3aa: CASSFMTDSSYNEQFF

d_gene: -
abundance: -
v_gene: TRBV18
j_gene: TRBJ2-5
CDR3nt: TGTGCCAGCTCACCCAACCTTCAGGAGACCCAGTACTTC
CDR3aa: CASSPNLQETQYF

d_gene: TRBD2
abundance: -
v_gene: TRBV29-1
j_gene: TRBJ2-2
CDR3nt: TGCAGCGTTGAAGGAGCGGGGACGAACACCGGGGAGCTGTTTTTT
CDR3aa: CSVEGAGTNTGELFF

d_gene: -
abundance: few
v_gene: TRBV6-5
j_gene: TRBJ1-2
CDR3nt: TGTGCCAGCAGTTACTCTAGGGGGGACTATGGCTACACCTTC
CDR3aa: CASSYSRGDYGYTF

d_gene: TRBD2
abundance: few
v_gene: TRBV5-1
j_gene: TRBJ2-3
CDR3nt: TGCGCCAGCAGCCGAAAAGCGGGAGCTACAGATACGCAGTATTTT
CDR3aa: CASSRKAGATDTQYF

d_gene: TRBD2
abundance: -
v_gene: TRBV7-2
j_gene: TRBJ2-7
CDR3nt: TGTGCCAGCAGCTTAGAGCGGGGTGGGTCCTACGAGCAGTACTTC
CDR3aa: CASSLERGGSYEQYF

d_gene: -
abundance: -
v_gene: TRBV20-1
j_gene: TRBJ2-1
CDR3nt: TGCAGTGCTAGAGATTCGAGTAGCCTTGTTGGGGAGCAGTTCTTC
CDR3aa: CSARDSSSLVGEQFF

d_gene: TRBD1
abundance: many
v_gene: TRBV6-5
j_gene: TRBJ2-3
CDR3nt: TGTGCCAGCAGTTACGGCAGGGGGTCAGATACGCAGTATTTT
CDR3aa: CASSYGRGSDTQYF

d_gene: TRBD1
abundance: few
v_gene: TRBV7-2
j_gene: TRBJ1-3
CDR3nt: TGTGCCAGCAGCCGGGACAGGACCTTCTCTGGAAACACCATATATTTT
CDR3aa: CASSRDRTFSGNTIYF

d_gene: TRBD2
abundance: many
v_gene: TRBV5-1
j_gene: TRBJ2-7
CDR3nt: TGTGCCAGCAGCTTAGTTGCGGGGGGTTACGAGCAGTACTTC
CDR3aa: CASSLVAGGYEQYF

d_gene: -
abundance: few
v_gene: TRBV7-9
j_gene: TRBJ1-5
CDR3nt: TGTGCCAGCACCCCCTCCGGGGGGGCTAGCAATCAGCCCCAGCATTTT
CDR3aa: CASTPSGGASNQPQHF

d_gene: TRBD2
abundance: -
v_gene: TRBV5-1
j_gene: TRBJ2-1
CDR3nt: TGCGCCAGCAGCCCGGCAAGACTAGCGTTTGATGAGCAGTTCTTC
CDR3aa: CASSPARLAFDEQFF

d_gene: -
abundance: few
v_gene: TRBV6-5
j_gene: TRBJ2-6
CDR3nt: TGTGCCAGCAGTTACTCGCGGATCTCTGGGGCCAACGTCCTGACTTTC
CDR3aa: CASSYSRISGANVLTF

d_gene: TRBD2
abundance: -
v_gene: TRBV4-3
j_gene: TRBJ2-7
CDR3nt: TGCGCCAGCAGCCAAGGCTCTAGCGGTAACTACGAGCAGTACTTC
CDR3aa: CASSQGSSGNYEQYF

d_gene: -
abundance: -
v_gene: TRBV4-1
j_gene: TRBJ1-1
CDR3nt: TGCGCCAGCAGCCAAGAATGGGGGTACAACACTGAAGCTTTCTTT
CDR3aa: CASSQEWGYNTEAFF

d_gene: -
abundance: few
v_gene: TRBV5-1
j_gene: TRBJ1-2
CDR3nt: TGCGCCAGCAGCTTGGATGGGACCATATTGGCATCCAACTATGGCTACACCTTC
CDR3aa: CASSLDGTILASNYGYTF

d_gene: -
abundance: few
v_gene: TRBV27
j_gene: TRBJ2-7
CDR3nt: TGTGCCAGCAGTCCCACGGACGGGTACGAGCAGTACTTC
CDR3aa: CASSPTDGYEQYF

d_gene: TRBD2
abundance: few
v_gene: TRBV6-1
j_gene: TRBJ2-1
CDR3nt: TGTGCCAGCAGCTCCCCCAAGCTCGGGGGGGGAGGTGAGCAGTTCTTC
CDR3aa: CASSSPKLGGGGEQFF

d_gene: -
abundance: -
v_gene: TRBV20-1
j_gene: TRBJ1-6
CDR3nt: TGCAGTGCTAGGCGGACAGTCTATAATTCACCCCTCCACTTT
CDR3aa: CSARRTVYNSPLHF

d_gene: TRBD2
abundance: few
v_gene: TRBV24-1
j_gene: TRBJ2-7
CDR3nt: TGTGCCACCAGTGATTTGCGCGGGAGGGCCAGCTCCTACGAGCAGTACTTC
CDR3aa: CATSDLRGRASSYEQYF

d_gene: -
abundance: few
v_gene: TRBV19
j_gene: TRBJ2-3
CDR3nt: TGTGCCAGTCCCCGGACCCGGGCCTCAGATACGCAGTATTTT
CDR3aa: CASPRTRASDTQYF

d_gene: TRBD1
abundance: few
v_gene: TRBV12-3/TRBV12-4
j_gene: TRBJ2-7
CDR3nt: TGTGCCAGCAGTCCTACCCCGGGACAGGGGGTGCGCGAGCAGTACTTC
CDR3aa: CASSPTPGQGVREQYF

d_gene: -
abundance: many
v_gene: TRBV5-1
j_gene: TRBJ2-1
CDR3nt: TGCGCCAGCAGCCGGGAAAGCTACAATGAGCAGTTCTTC
CDR3aa: CASSRESYNEQFF

d_gene: -
abundance: few
v_gene: TRBV12-3/TRBV12-4
j_gene: TRBJ1-1
CDR3nt: TGTGCCAGCAGCTACGGACCGGAGGGACGAGTCAGGGCTTTCTTT
CDR3aa: CASSYGPEGRVRAFF

d_gene: -
abundance: -
v_gene: TRBV30
j_gene: TRBJ2-5
CDR3nt: TGTGCCTGGAACCGCGGGACCGCAGGGACCCAGTACTTC
CDR3aa: CAWNRGTAGTQYF

d_gene: -
abundance: -
v_gene: TRBV20-1
j_gene: TRBJ2-1
CDR3nt: TGCAGTGCTAGGGGACGGGCGAGCTCCTACAATGAGCAGTTCTTC
CDR3aa: CSARGRASSYNEQFF

d_gene: -
abundance: -
v_gene: TRBV5-1
j_gene: TRBJ1-1
CDR3nt: TGCGCCAGCAGCCAGGGTTCGGCTGAAGCTTTCTTT
CDR3aa: CASSQGSAEAFF

d_gene: -
abundance: many
v_gene: TRBV5-1
j_gene: TRBJ1-4
CDR3nt: TGCGCCACCTCCCCGGGGGGTTATGAAAAACTGTTTTTT
CDR3aa: CATSPGGYEKLFF

d_gene: -
abundance: -
v_gene: TRBV27
j_gene: TRBJ1-6
CDR3nt: TGTGCCAGCCGGGGTGGTGGTTCACCCCTCCACTTT
CDR3aa: CASRGGGSPLHF

d_gene: -
abundance: -
v_gene: TRBV12-3/TRBV12-4
j_gene: TRBJ1-2
CDR3nt: TGTGCCAGCAGCCGGGACCCCCCAAACTATGGCTACACCTTC
CDR3aa: CASSRDPPNYGYTF

d_gene: -
abundance: -
v_gene: TRBV20-1
j_gene: TRBJ1-2
CDR3nt: TGCAGTGCTAGAGTGCCGGTGGGATTTCGAGTAGGCTACACCTTC
CDR3aa: CSARVPVGFRVGYTF

d_gene: -
abundance: -
v_gene: TRBV18
j_gene: TRBJ1-1
CDR3nt: TGTGCCAGCTCACCCCCTGGGTGGATGAACACTGAAGCTTTCTTT
CDR3aa: CASSPPGWMNTEAFF

d_gene: -
abundance: -
v_gene: TRBV5-1
j_gene: TRBJ2-7
CDR3nt: TGCGCCAGCAGCCCGGACACCGGCGCCTACGAGCAGTACTTC
CDR3aa: CASSPDTGAYEQYF

d_gene: -
abundance: -
v_gene: TRBV24-1
j_gene: TRBJ2-2
CDR3nt: TGTGCCACCAGTGCCACCGGGGAGCTGTTTTTT
CDR3aa: CATSATGELFF

d_gene: TRBD1
abundance: -
v_gene: TRBV18
j_gene: TRBJ2-7
CDR3nt: TGTGCCAGCTCCCTGGGGGGACAGGGTACCCACGAGCAGTACTTC
CDR3aa: CASSLGGQGTHEQYF

d_gene: -
abundance: few
v_gene: TRBV20-1
j_gene: TRBJ2-4
CDR3nt: TGCAGTGCTAGAGATGCCCAGATAGCCAAAAACATTCAGTACTTC
CDR3aa: CSARDAQIAKNIQYF

d_gene: -
abundance: -
v_gene: TRBV20-1
j_gene: TRBJ1-2
CDR3nt: TGCAGTGCTATTGACAGTTATGGCTACACCTTC
CDR3aa: CSAIDSYGYTF

d_gene: -
abundance: -
v_gene: TRBV4-2
j_gene: TRBJ1-1
CDR3nt: TGTGCCAGCAGCCAAGATAGTTTTGGCAGCAAAATTGAAGCTTTCTTT
CDR3aa: CASSQDSFGSKIEAFF

d_gene: -
abundance: few
v_gene: TRBV15
j_gene: TRBJ2-1
CDR3nt: TGTGCCACCAGGAGAGTCGATGAGCAGTTCTTC
CDR3aa: CATRRVDEQFF

d_gene: -
abundance: few
v_gene: TRBV5-1
j_gene: TRBJ2-3
CDR3nt: TGCGCCAGCAGCTTGGAAGGCACAGACACAGATACGCAGTATTTT
CDR3aa: CASSLEGTDTDTQYF

d_gene: TRBD2
abundance: many
v_gene: TRBV5-1
j_gene: TRBJ2-1
CDR3nt: TGCGCCAGCAGCTTGGATGGCGGGAGAGGCACCAATGAGCAGTTCTTC
CDR3aa: CASSLDGGRGTNEQFF

d_gene: TRBD2
abundance: -
v_gene: TRBV6-1
j_gene: TRBJ2-1
CDR3nt: TGTGCCAGCAGTGGACTAGCGTGGGGGGATGAGCAGTTCTTC
CDR3aa: CASSGLAWGDEQFF

d_gene: -
abundance: many
v_gene: TRBV7-2
j_gene: TRBJ1-1
CDR3nt: TGTGCCAGCAGGTCAACACGAACTGAAGCTTTCTTT
CDR3aa: CASRSTRTEAFF

d_gene: TRBD1
abundance: -
v_gene: TRBV6-1
j_gene: TRBJ1-1
CDR3nt: TGTGCCAGCAGTCTACAGGGGGCGCGGAACACTGAAGCTTTCTTT
CDR3aa: CASSLQGARNTEAFF

d_gene: TRBD2
abundance: few
v_gene: TRBV15
j_gene: TRBJ2-5
CDR3nt: TGTGCCACCAGCAGAGTAAGCGGGGGACAAGAGACCCAGTACTTC
CDR3aa: CATSRVSGGQETQYF